This T cell receptor (beta chain) was profiled in a study of cytotoxic CD8 clonotypes in ibrutinib-treated CLL. Turning to the study itself: 25 or so partial and 2 complete responses; at median roughly 67 months, approximately 14 remitted, some 12 progressed. A median around 12 months of treatment, range 6 to 36, preceded the collection of response samples.

Some clones are missing from TCRdb's copy, which holds only in-frame ones; the method was immunoSEQ multiplex PCR. The table has more than 200,000 clones, 60% to 75% seen once; the top ten hold 15%. Looked up from germline, CDR1 is MGHRA and CDR2 is YSYEKL. Between the trimmed V and J ends, which lost 1 base and 1 base, there was a span of 11 bases. The CDR3 runs to 16 residues. J is TRBJ2-1 and V is TRBV4-1; D might be TRBD2 (6 bases). Material: PBMCs, obtained after 24 months of ibrutinib treatment. This clonotype was sampled from a human donor with chronic lymphocytic leukemia. CDR3 nucleotides: TGCGCCAGCAGCCAAGGGACGGGGGTTTCCTACAATGAGCAGTTCTTC. It translates to CASSQGTGVSYNEQFF.